The sequence of this T cell receptor beta chain was determined in a study of blood T cell repertoires in COVID-19 (TCRdb year 2020). Context from the whole study: The collaborator samples originated in the United States, Italy and Spain and spanned the acute and convalescent phases of COVID-19. The material from the prospective study consisted of cDNA or gDNA derived from T cells, B-cell-depleted T cells, or PBMCs. Deeply sampled blood TCRbeta repertoires from subjects exposed to, actively infected with, or recovered from COVID-19 were included in the dataset. The repertoires were released in a freely available public database intended as a resource for research on the immune response to SARS-CoV-2. Samples came from the ongoing ImmuneRACE study (first 160 participants) plus 1,254 subjects from 6 global collaborators. Nearly every sample came with metadata listing a de-identified subject ID, COVID-19 status, age in years and sex. Where available, HLA class I and class II types were obtained from metadata supplied by the sample provider rather than from assay-based typing. What the research found in general, with its limitations: How much clinical and demographic metadata was included differed by source and by participant, and the metadata was provided uncurated.

About this clone itself: Its cognate antigen has yet to be identified. No qualities accompany the bases; no much larger clone lies one base away.

TCRbeta CDR3 regions were amplified from genomic DNA using the immunoSEQ Assay, a bias-controlled multiplex PCR. Per the original workflow: Within the assay, amplification of reference gene primers was used to estimate how many nucleated cells each sample contained. To quantify the absolute abundance of each unique TCRbeta CDR3 rearrangement, sequence reads were collapsed and filtered. For each sample, productive Simpson clonality was calculated as the square root of Simpson's diversity index across productive rearrangements. Here the immuneACCESS table is served through TCRdb, limited to in-frame sequences with V and J called. Missing clones are a known gap in these copies; in checked studies unresolved V genes cover under half, and the rest lacks a known reason. V and J calls and clone size are as listed in that table; D and trimming were resolved from the DNA. This sample is represented by over 30,000 clones; approximately 85% of them were singletons. The ten largest clones capture 15% to 20% of the sample.

Collaborating institutions collected whole blood in K2EDTA tubes following their own protocols. For TCRbeta analysis, collaborator samples were shipped as frozen whole blood, as isolated PBMCs, or as DNA extracted from either sample type. The clonotype was recovered from an older woman with active COVID-19. Sequencing input: peripheral blood.

The CDR3 protein is CASSFLGASGTDTQYF. The DNA reads TGTGCCAGCAGCTTTCTGGGGGCTAGCGGGACAGATACGCAGTATTTT. The V gene is TRBV5-4 and the J gene is TRBJ2-3; 8 bases in the middle match TRBD2. As encoded in the germline V gene (reference sequence), CDR1 is SGHNT while CDR2 is YYREEE. V trim: 2 bases; J trim: 3 bases; unmatched bases: 8. From the cysteine up to the phenylalanine, the CDR3 has a length of 16 residues. The CDR3 DNA has 48 bases and is translated from base 1. With all but the CDR3 taken from the reference TRBV5-4 and TRBJ2-3 genes, the full variable domain is: ETGVTQSPTHLIKTRGQQVTLRCSSQSGHNTVSWYQQALGQGPQFIFQYYREEENGRGNFPPRFSGLQFPNYSSELNVNALELDDSALYLCASSFLGASGTDTQYFGPGTRLTVL.